A single sample is the source of the 17 T cell receptor beta chains below, sequenced in a study of T-cell memory formation after mild COVID-19. Each CDR3 protein is one row after TCRdb ran MiXCR on the 5' RACE reads. The sample includes just over 350,000 distinct CDR3 sequences, about an eighth of them seen just once. Sequenced sample: PBMCs or a T cell subset sorted from them (not recorded which). These receptors originate from a man in his late teens or twenties who had mild COVID-19 (a few samples of this study predate the infection). Cell type and time point are not known.

The chain employs TRBV6-1 and TRBJ1-6, with 7 bases lining up with TRBD1. From germline, CDR1 is MNHNS and CDR2 SASEGT. Trimming took 10 bases from V and 0 from J; bases not matched to a gene: 6. The CDR3 covers 15 residues. CDR3 sequence: CATQGVSSYNSPLHF. The DNA of the CDR3 is TGTGCCACCCAGGGGGTGAGCTCCTATAATTCACCCCTCCACTTT.

The rearrangement joins TRBV6-2 or TRBV6-3 to TRBJ1-5; 7 positions agree with TRBD1. Germline assignment: CDR1 MNHEY and CDR2 SVGEGT. CDR3 size: 15 residues. V lost 6 bases and J lost 5; bases outside the gene matches: 10. The CDR3 sequence is CASSPTGNGDQPQHF. CDR3 bases: TGTGCCAGCAGCCCGACAGGGAATGGGGATCAGCCCCAGCATTTT.

This rearrangement joins TRBV4-2 to TRBJ1-5, with D possibly TRBD1 on 5 matching bases. This CDR3 is built from 15 residues. CDR1 is LGHNA, CDR2 YNFKEQ, per germline. The V and J ends lost 4 bases and 5 bases respectively, with 15 bases between them. The CDR3 DNA is TGTGCCAGCAGCCGATCGAGGGGCGAGGATCAGCCCCAGCATTTT. This sequence encodes CASSRSRGEDQPQHF.

The rearrangement links TRBV6-5 to TRBJ1-2, with 9 nucleotides matching TRBD1. With V trimmed by 0 bases and J by 3 bases, 2 bases remained unmatched. CDR3 length equals 15 residues. From germline, CDR1 is MNHEY and CDR2 SVGAGI. CDR3 sequence (DNA): TGTGCCAGCAGTTACTCGACAGGGGGGTACTATGGCTACACCTTC. Translated, it gives CASSYSTGGYYGYTF.

The V gene is TRBV6-5, the J gene TRBJ2-1; weak D call: TRBD1 (6 bases). V lost 7 bases to trimming and J lost 7 bases, with 11 bases between them. There are 12 residues in the CDR3. CDR1 and CDR2 from the germline V gene are MNHEY and SVGAGI. The DNA for the CDR3 is TGTGCCAGCACTGCAGGGGCGAATGAGCAGTTCTTC. Translated: CASTAGANEQFF.

This CDR3 is CASSGQGWMNTEAFF. The DNA of the CDR3 is TGTGCCAGCAGCGGACAGGGATGGATGAACACTGAAGCTTTCTTT. The rearrangement joins TRBV6-2 or TRBV6-3 to TRBJ1-1; 8 nucleotides agree with TRBD1. Germline V gene lookup returns CDR1 MNHEY and CDR2 SVGEGT. V lost 6 bases to trimming and J lost 0 bases; unmatched junction nucleotides: 6. The CDR3 loop spans 15 amino acids.

This clonotype was seen a handful of times. The genes are TRBV19 and TRBJ2-1; D is possibly TRBD1 (6 bases). V was trimmed by 9 bases and J by 5 bases, leaving 17 bases between them. The CDR3 runs to 14 residues. Germline CDR1 and CDR2: LNHDA and SQIVND (reference sequence). CDR3 in DNA: TGTGCCAGCAACCCCGGGACACCCAACAATGAGCAGTTCTTC. Its protein product is CASNPGTPNNEQFF. The full variable domain, completed using reference TRBV19 and TRBJ2-1, is DGGITQSPKYLFRKEGQNVTLSCEQNLNHDAMYWYRQDPGQGLRLIYYSQIVNDFQKGDIAEGYSVSREKKESFPLTVTSAQKNPTAFYLCASNPGTPNNEQFFGPGTRLTVL.

This sequence joins TRBV12-3 or TRBV12-4 and TRBJ1-1; tentative D call: TRBD1 (5 bases). The V end lost 5 bases, the J end lost 5 bases, and 12 bases lay between the germline ends. The CDR3 runs 13 residues. CDR3 loop: CASSRQFWTEAFF. DNA of the CDR3: TGTGCCAGCAGTCGACAGTTCTGGACTGAAGCTTTCTTT.

This clonotype occurred a few times. The V call is TRBV9, the J call TRBJ2-2, with D possibly TRBD1 on 7 matching bases. Germline V gene data show CDR1 as SGDLS and CDR2 as YYNGEE. The CDR3 covers 16 residues. V lost 0 bases and J lost 4, with 13 bases in between. The CDR3 region has the DNA TGTGCCAGCAGCGTAGATGCAGGGGGAGGCACCGGGGAGCTGTTTTTT. It translates to CASSVDAGGGTGELFF.

This clonotype was detected only a few times. The rearrangement joins TRBV6-2 or TRBV6-3 to TRBJ2-7; D gene unclear. There are 12 residues in the CDR3. The germline V gene encodes CDR1 MNHEY and CDR2 SVGEGT. V lost 6 bases and J lost 5, with 11 bases in between. The CDR3 nucleotides are TGTGCCAGCAGCCTACTGGGCAACGAGCAGTACGTC. Its protein is CASSLLGNEQYV.

The J gene is TRBJ2-3, the V gene TRBV15, with D possibly matching TRBD2 (6 bases). This CDR3 is 14 amino acids long. Germline CDR1 and CDR2: LNHNV and YYDKDF (reference sequence). Trimming took 3 bases from V and 8 from J, leaving 15 bases between them. The CDR3 loop is CATSSYGGWATQYF. In DNA form, the CDR3 reads TGTGCCACCAGCAGTTATGGAGGGTGGGCTACGCAGTATTTT.

CDR3 region: CASSQDWDWTYYEQYF. CDR3 DNA: TGCGCCAGCAGCCAAGATTGGGACTGGACGTACTACGAGCAGTACTTC. The chain uses TRBV4-3 and TRBJ2-7; tentatively, D is TRBD2 (6 bases). V was clipped by 0 bases and J by 3 bases, with 15 bases between them. The CDR3 is 16 amino acids. Germline V gene lookup returns CDR1 LGHNA and CDR2 YSLEER.

In the case of this clonotype: Relative to the germline gene, one junction end is altered; a read error may explain this. The chain employs TRBV4-1 and TRBJ2-3, with 7 bases identical to TRBD2. Germline values: CDR1 MGHRA, CDR2 YSYEKL. The CDR3 runs 16 residues. This chain's CDR3 is CASSPLSGTTTYTQYF. In nucleotides, the CDR3 is TGCGCCAGCAGCCCCCTCTCCGGGACTACCACATATACGCAGTATTTT.

The sample holds a few counts of this clonotype. This sequence joins TRBV5-6 and TRBJ1-1; D unclear. The CDR3 length is 12 residues. Germline CDR1 and CDR2: SGHDT and YYEEEE. V lost 2 bases, J lost 4 bases, and 6 bases lay in between. This chain's CDR3 is CASSFLGTEAFF. CDR3 nucleotides: TGTGCCAGCAGCTTTCTGGGCACTGAAGCTTTCTTT.

J is TRBJ2-1 and V is TRBV4-1, with unresolved D. Per germline, CDR1 MGHRA and CDR2 YSYEKL. V lost 1 base and J lost 2, with 15 bases in between. CDR3 size: 17 residues. The CDR3 region has the DNA TGCGCCAGCAGCCAAGGACCGACCCGAAACCCCTACAATGAGCAGTTCTTC. It is translated as CASSQGPTRNPYNEQFF.

The sample holds many counts of this clonotype. The genes are TRBV28 and TRBJ2-2, with D perhaps matching TRBD1 (5 bases). Germline loops: CDR1 MDHEN, CDR2 SYDVKM. This CDR3 spans 12 amino acids. V shed 5 bases and J shed 6 bases, with 7 bases lying between them. Here the CDR3 reads CASSGAAGELFF. The CDR3 DNA follows: TGTGCCAGCAGTGGGGCAGCCGGGGAGCTGTTTTTT.

This clonotype was counted a few times. This rearrangement joins TRBV18 to TRBJ1-5; D remains unclear. Trimming cost V 3 bases and J 0 bases, with 9 bases left between them. The CDR3 runs to 15 residues. Germline V gene sequence: CDR1 KGHSH, CDR2 LQKENI. The CDR3 reads CASSPSGISNQPQHF. The CDR3 nucleotides are TGTGCCAGCTCACCCTCGGGAATTAGCAATCAGCCCCAGCATTTT.